These 31 T cell receptor beta chains originate from one sample sequenced in a study of tumor-infiltrating lymphocytes in primary liver carcinoma. Extraction of RNA together with DNA used roughly 20-33 mg of unsorted bulk tissue. Making TCR beta cDNA involved 400 to 600 ng total RNA and a constant-region primer. ARM-PCR was slightly modified, and three nested multiplex PCR rounds with it gave rise to the TCR beta libraries. With TRBV1-TRBV30 forward primers and a C-beta reverse primer, the first two PCR rounds were run for roughly 9 cycles each. In TCRdb, the multiplex PCR reads were re-called with MiXCR into one record per CDR3 protein. The repertoire consists of 80,000 or so distinct CDR3 sequences, with 60% to 80% occurring once and the leading ten covering roughly 13%. The sample comprised liver tumor tissue from sampling region 4. The subset: tumor region T4, right-lateral pole. These receptors originate from a woman aged 55-75 years with primary liver carcinoma and hepatitis B virus infection.

The chain combines TRBV5-6 with TRBJ2-5; the match to TRBD2 covers 7 bases. The germline V gene encodes CDR1 SGHDT and CDR2 YYEEEE. The V segment lost 1 base and the J segment 4 bases; nucleotides outside the gene matches: 4. The CDR3 has 14 residues. This CDR3 is CASSLWPGGETQYF. The CDR3 DNA reads TGTGCCAGCAGCTTGTGGCCGGGGGGAGAGACCCAGTACTTC.

Concerning this clonotype itself: No conserved phenylalanine or tryptophan is present at the end of the CDR3, so a read error is the likely explanation. This sequence joins TRBV6-1 and TRBJ2-3; the D gene is possibly TRBD2 (7 bases). Between the trimmed V and J ends, which lost 6 bases and 2 bases, there was a span of 12 bases. Germline CDR1 reads MNHNS; CDR2 reads SASEGT. CDR3 length equals 14 residues. CDR3 in DNA: TGTGCCAGCAGACAGGGAGGGGACACAGATACGCAGTATTAT. The encoded protein is CASRQGGDTDTQYY.

As concerns this clonotype: The junction departs from germline at one end; a sequencing error may be responsible. V usage is TRBV6-5 and J usage is TRBJ2-6; 9 nucleotides align to TRBD1. Germline V lookup: CDR1 MNHEY, CDR2 SVGAGI. The CDR3 has 19 residues. As DNA, the CDR3 is TGTGCCAGCAGTTATTCTCTACAGGGGGCCCCCACTGGGGCCAACGCCCTGACTTTC. Its translation is CASSYSLQGAPTGANALTF.

Remarks on this clonotype: Likely a read error: the CDR3 ends without its conserved phenylalanine or tryptophan. The rearrangement links TRBV11-3 to TRBJ2-2; 12 positions agree with TRBD2. Looked up from germline, CDR1 is SGHNT and CDR2 is YENEEA. V shed 4 bases, J shed 11 bases, and the junction held 11 bases outside the gene matches. This CDR3 spans 16 amino acids. Here the CDR3 DNA reads TGTGCCAGCAGCTCGTCTAGCGGGAGGGTGGCCAGTGAGCTGTTTTGT. This codes for CASSSSSGRVASELFC.

This clonotype occurred many times. At one boundary the junction diverges from the germline segment, which might be a read error. V usage is TRBV12-3 or TRBV12-4 and J usage is TRBJ1-2; TRBD1 matches at 9 bases. This CDR3 is 15 amino acids long. CDR3 nucleotide sequence: TGTGCCAGCAGGTTAGGGGGACAGGGTAACTATGGCTACACCTTC. It is translated as CASRLGGQGNYGYTF.

V is TRBV29-1 and J is TRBJ2-4, with TRBD1 matching 7 bases. The CDR3 runs 12 residues. J lost 9 bases, V lost 8 bases, and 10 bases had no gene match. Germline values: CDR1 SQVTM, CDR2 ANQGSEA. CDR3 sequence (DNA): TGCAGCACTGGGACAGCACGGGGCATTCAGTACTTC. Protein sequence: CSTGTARGIQYF.

A word on this clonotype: At one boundary the junction diverges from the germline segment, which might be a read error. The V call is TRBV10-1, the J call TRBJ2-1, with 10 nucleotides matching TRBD2. CDR1 is WNHNN and CDR2 is SYGVQD in the germline V gene (reference sequence). This CDR3 is built from 15 residues. The CDR3 here is CASNESTSGYNEQFF. The CDR3, as DNA: TGTGCCAGCAATGAGTCGACTAGCGGGTACAATGAGCAGTTCTTC.

A note on this clonotype: This CDR3 fails to terminate in the conserved phenylalanine or tryptophan, so it likely reflects a read error. The CDR3 spells CASVVGSGTEAFI. CDR3 DNA: TGTGCCAGCGTTGTGGGGTCGGGAACTGAAGCTTTCATT. The V call is TRBV12-3 or TRBV12-4, the J call TRBJ1-1; the D is unclear. The CDR3 extends over 13 amino acids. V dropped 8 bases and J dropped 5 bases, with 15 bases sitting between them.

The rearrangement links TRBV29-1 to TRBJ1-1; TRBD1 is a possible D gene (5 bases). CDR1 is SQVTM, CDR2 ANQGSEA, per germline. The CDR3 runs 9 residues. This CDR3 reads CGGGDEAFF. CDR3 DNA sequence: TGCGGCGGAGGGGATGAGGCTTTCTTT. Variable domain in full (rest from reference TRBV29-1 and TRBJ1-1): SAVISQKPSRDICQRGTSLTIQCQVDSQVTMMFWYRQQPGQSLTLIATANQGSEATYESGFVIDKFPISRPNLTFSTLTVSNMSPEDSSIYLCGGGDEAFFGQGTRLTVV.

The chain links TRBV11-2 to TRBJ1-1; D perhaps matches TRBD1 (5 bases). CDR3 length equals 13 residues. Looked up from germline, CDR1 is SGHAT and CDR2 is FQNNGV. CDR3 in amino acids: CSNSLCGGSEAFF. The CDR3 region has the DNA TGTTCCAACAGCTTGTGTGGGGGGTCCGAAGCTTTCTTT.

Regarding this clonotype: The junction and the germline gene differ at one end; a read error may be behind it. The chain employs TRBV7-8 and TRBJ1-1; perhaps TRBD1 as D (5 bases). This CDR3 is 13 amino acids long. The germline V gene has CDR1 SGHVS and CDR2 FQNEAQ. The CDR3 loop is CPSSVILGAEAFF. CDR3 in DNA: TGTCCCAGCAGCGTCATCTTGGGGGCTGAAGCTTTCTTT.

On this clonotype: Relative to the germline gene, one junction end is altered; a read error may explain this. This chain uses TRBV7-9 with TRBJ2-7; D gene ambiguous. The length of the CDR3 is 11 residues. CDR1 is SEHNR and CDR2 is FQNEAQ in the germline V gene (reference sequence). The chain's CDR3 is CASSRLVEQYF. The CDR3 DNA reads TGTGCCAGCAGCCGACTCGTGGAGCAATACTTC.

V and J are TRBV29-1 and TRBJ2-3; D unclear. There are 17 residues in the CDR3. From germline, CDR1 is SQVTM and CDR2 ANQGSEA. Trimming left V 4 bases short and J 3 bases short, with 23 bases between. CDR3 bases: TGCAGCGTTGGGCATACCCCGGACGGAAGCCTTACAGATACGCAGTATTTT. The encoded protein is CSVGHTPDGSLTDTQYF.

This clonotype has a count of ten or more. The chain has TRBV5-1 and TRBJ2-2; 9 bases fit TRBD2. The V segment lost 4 bases and the J segment 3 bases; nucleotides outside the gene matches: 7. This CDR3 has 16 amino acids. Germline-derived CDR1 and CDR2 are SGHRS and YFSETQ. The CDR3 reads CASSLASGVYTGELFF. In DNA form, the CDR3 reads TGCGCCAGCAGCCTGGCTAGCGGGGTCTACACCGGGGAGCTGTTTTTT.

There are many counts of this clonotype. CDR3 DNA: TGTGCCAGCAGTGCACCGACCCACCCCGATAGCTCCTACGAGCAGTACTTC. This sequence encodes CASSAPTHPDSSYEQYF. This chain connects TRBV28 to TRBJ2-7, with D unresolved. Trimming stripped 5 bases from V and 0 bases from J, with 20 bases between. Germline CDR1 is MDHEN and CDR2 is SYDVKM. The CDR3 spans 17 residues.

In its sample, this clonotype was seen a few times. The conserved closing phenylalanine or tryptophan is absent in this CDR3, likely reflecting a read error. The V gene is TRBV6-1, the J gene TRBJ1-6; tentative D call: TRBD1 (6 bases). Germline assignment: CDR1 MNHNS and CDR2 SASEGT. The ends were cut back, 8 bases at V and 7 bases at J, with 15 bases in the middle. The CDR3 covers 14 residues. This CDR3 reads CASGRGLVNSPLHS. The DNA for the CDR3 is TGTGCCAGCGGCCGGGGGCTCGTAAATTCACCCCTCCACTCT.

This clonotype was detected ten times or more. It may be a read error: a sequence one base away is much more abundant. The rearrangement links TRBV11-2 to TRBJ2-5; TRBD2 might be the D (6 bases). V was clipped by 2 bases and J by 7 bases, with 11 bases between them. This CDR3 region has 13 residues. The germline V gene encodes CDR1 SGHAT and CDR2 FQNNGV. CDR3 in amino acids: CASSLNLEGTQYF. CDR3 sequence (DNA): TGTGCCAGCAGCTTAAACCTGGAGGGGACCCAGTACTTC. Full variable domain (rest looked up from reference TRBV11-2 and TRBJ2-5): EAGVAQSPRYKIIEKRQSVAFWCNPISGHATLYWYQQILGQGPKLLIQFQNNGVVDDSQLPKDRFSAERLKGVDSTLKIQPAKLEDSAVYLCASSLNLEGTQYFGPGTRLLVL.

This clonotype was detected many times. This chain uses TRBV5-4 with TRBJ2-3; D tentatively fits TRBD1 or TRBD2 (5 bases each). The CDR3 runs to 16 residues. Germline V gene lookup returns CDR1 SGHNT and CDR2 YYREEE (reference sequence). Trimming cost V 0 bases and J 0 bases, with 11 bases left between them. The CDR3 DNA reads TGTGCCAGCAGCTTGGGGGGACCAGGAAGCACAGATACGCAGTATTTT. Its protein product is CASSLGGPGSTDTQYF.

In the case of this clonotype: This may stem from a read error, because a much larger clone lies one nucleotide away. The chain employs TRBV30 and TRBJ1-5; D call uncertain. The CDR3 runs to 14 residues. V shed 1 base and J shed 9 bases, with 16 bases lying between them. Germline CDR1 and CDR2: GTSNPN and SVGIG (reference sequence). CDR3 DNA: TGTGCCTGGAGTGAGGGCACCCAAAGGTGGCCCCAGCATTTT. This codes for CAWSEGTQRWPQHF.

V is TRBV11-2 and J is TRBJ2-3, with D possibly being TRBD2 (6 bases). The CDR3 is made up of 15 amino acids. Germline CDR1 SGHAT, CDR2 FQNNGV. CDR3 coding DNA: TGTATCAGCTGCTTAGGAACGGGAGGCACAGATACGCAGTATTTT. It is translated as CISCLGTGGTDTQYF.

About this clonotype: One base away lies a much larger clone, so this may be a sequencing read error. The chain has TRBV5-1 and TRBJ2-7; 7 bases fit TRBD1. CDR3 length equals 16 residues. Germline values: CDR1 SGHRS, CDR2 YFSETQ. This CDR3 reads CANSDHLGQVIYEQYF. CDR3 sequence (DNA): TGCGCCAACAGCGATCACCTTGGACAGGTCATCTACGAGCAGTACTTC.

The rearrangement joins TRBV28 to TRBJ2-1; a weak D match, TRBD2 (5 bases). Germline-derived CDR1 and CDR2 are MDHEN and SYDVKM. The ends were cut back, 10 bases at V and 7 bases at J, with 17 bases in the middle. The CDR3 consists of 13 residues. The CDR3 loop is CATRRLRINEQFF. The CDR3 DNA follows: TGTGCCACCAGACGACTAAGAATAAATGAGCAGTTCTTC.

As to this clonotype: Germline and junction disagree at one end, which may indicate a read error. V usage is TRBV6-1 and J usage is TRBJ2-7; perhaps D is TRBD1 or TRBD2 (6 bases each). This CDR3 spans 14 amino acids. CDR1 MNHNS and CDR2 SASEGT come from the germline V gene. CDR3 in DNA: TGTGCCAGCAGTGTGGAGGGGGGAGTCTACGAGCATTACTTC. Amino acids: CASSVEGGVYEHYF.

This clonotype was counted ten times or more. The V call is TRBV10-3, the J call TRBJ2-1; 11 nucleotides align to TRBD2. V lost 0 bases, J lost 2 bases, and 6 bases stayed unmatched. The CDR3 is 18 residues long. Germline V lookup: CDR1 ENHRY, CDR2 SYGVKD. Here the CDR3 DNA reads TGTGCCATCAGTGAGTCAACTAGCGGGAGCCTGACCTACAATGAGCAGTTCTTC. Translating it yields CAISESTSGSLTYNEQFF.

The rearrangement joins TRBV11-1 to TRBJ2-4; 7 nucleotides align to TRBD2. Germline V gene lookup returns CDR1 SGHAT and CDR2 FQDESV (reference sequence). With V trimmed by 3 bases and J by 2 bases, 10 bases remained unmatched. The CDR3 is made up of 17 amino acids. The CDR3 coding sequence is TGTGCCAGCAGCTTTCCCGGGACTAATGGGACCAAAAACATTCAGTACTTC. Amino acids: CASSFPGTNGTKNIQYF.

A remark on this clonotype: A junction end diverges from the germline sequence, so it may reflect a read error. The chain combines TRBV6-1 with TRBJ2-5; D may be TRBD1 (5 bases). Germline V lookup: CDR1 MNHNS, CDR2 SASEGT. This CDR3 has 14 residues. This CDR3 is CVSSVDYGQEIQYF. The CDR3 DNA is TGTGTCAGCAGTGTCGATTACGGACAAGAGATCCAGTACTTC.

As to this clonotype: One junction end disagrees with the germline gene, perhaps due to a read error. The chain uses TRBV7-9 and TRBJ2-1; TRBD2 aligns across 11 bases. Germline CDR1 is SEHNR and CDR2 is FQNEAQ (reference sequence). This CDR3 spans 16 amino acids. The CDR3 DNA follows: TGTGTCAGCAGCTTGGGACTAGCGGAAGTCTGCAATGAGCAGTTCTTC. Its protein product is CVSSLGLAEVCNEQFF.

V usage is TRBV29-1 and J usage is TRBJ2-2, with D possibly being TRBD1 (5 bases). Trimming left V 0 bases short and J 6 bases short, with 11 bases between. The CDR3 is 14 amino acids. Germline loops: CDR1 SQVTM, CDR2 ANQGSEA. The CDR3 sequence: CSVEDRAYAGELFF. The CDR3, as DNA: TGCAGCGTTGAAGACAGGGCTTACGCCGGGGAGCTGTTTTTT.

This clonotype was recorded once. This chain joins TRBV29-1 and TRBJ1-2, with 8 bases matching TRBD1. The length of the CDR3 is 14 residues. Germline CDR1 is SQVTM and CDR2 is ANQGSEA. CDR3 loop: CRLGTGPPNYGYTF. In DNA, the CDR3 is TGCAGACTTGGGACAGGCCCTCCCAACTATGGCTACACCTTC.

Written as DNA, the CDR3 is TGCAGCCAATCAAGCGGGAGATCCCAAGATACGCAGTATTTT. This gives the protein CSQSSGRSQDTQYF. The chain has TRBV29-1 and TRBJ2-3, with 8 positions matching TRBD2. The trim removed 8 bases at V and 5 bases at J, leaving 12 bases unmatched. The germline V gene has CDR1 SQVTM and CDR2 ANQGSEA. The CDR3 covers 14 residues.

Of note for this clonotype: Germline and junction disagree at one end, which may indicate a read error. The chain has TRBV5-1 and TRBJ1-2; D is possibly TRBD1 (5 bases). CDR3 length: 12 residues. Germline V gives CDR1 SGHRS, CDR2 YFSETQ. CDR3 DNA sequence: TGCGCCGGCAGGGAGAGCAACTATGGCTACACCTTC. Its protein is CAGRESNYGYTF.